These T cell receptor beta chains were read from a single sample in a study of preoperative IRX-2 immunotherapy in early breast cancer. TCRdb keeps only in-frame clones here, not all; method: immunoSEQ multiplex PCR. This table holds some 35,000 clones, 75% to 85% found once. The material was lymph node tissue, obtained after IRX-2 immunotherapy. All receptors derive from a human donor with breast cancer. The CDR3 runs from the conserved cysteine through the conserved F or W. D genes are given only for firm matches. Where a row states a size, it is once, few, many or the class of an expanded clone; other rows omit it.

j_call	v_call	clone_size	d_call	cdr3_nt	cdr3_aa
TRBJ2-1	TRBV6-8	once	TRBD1	TGTGCCAGCAGTTCCCCCGGGACAGGGGCCTACAATGAGCAGTTCTTC	CASSSPGTGAYNEQFF
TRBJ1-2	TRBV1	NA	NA	TGCGCCAGCAGCCAAGACCTCGGGCAGGGGTCCTATGGCTACACCTTC	CASSQDLGQGSYGYTF
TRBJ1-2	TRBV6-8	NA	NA	TGTGCCAGCAGTTATCAAACAGGGCGCCCTAACTATGGCTACACCTTC	CASSYQTGRPNYGYTF
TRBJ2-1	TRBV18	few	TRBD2	TGTGCCAGCTCACCACGAGGCGGGGGGATTTACAATGAGCAGTTCTTC	CASSPRGGGIYNEQFF
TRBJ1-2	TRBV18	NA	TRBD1	TGTGCCAGCTCACCAGGGACAGCCTATGGCTACACCTTC	CASSPGTAYGYTF
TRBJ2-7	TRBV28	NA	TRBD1	TGTGCCAGCAGGGGACAGGGGGCTGGCGAGCAGTACTTC	CASRGQGAGEQYF
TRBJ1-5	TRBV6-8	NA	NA	TGTGCCAGCAGTTACTCCATTGGGAAGTTGACAACTTATAGCAATCAGCCCCAGCATTTT	CASSYSIGKLTTYSNQPQHF
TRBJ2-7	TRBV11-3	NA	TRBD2	TGTGCCAGCAGCTTAGGGGTCCAGCGGGGGACCTACGAGCAGTACTTC	CASSLGVQRGTYEQYF
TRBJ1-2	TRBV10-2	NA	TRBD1	TGCGCCAGCAGTGAGAGACAGGGGAACTATGGCTACACCTTC	CASSERQGNYGYTF
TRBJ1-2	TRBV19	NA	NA	TGTGCCAGTAGTGTTCCAGGGAGTCCGGGCTACACCTTC	CASSVPGSPGYTF
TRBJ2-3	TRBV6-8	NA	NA	TGTGCCAGCAGCCTGAGAGGAGATACGCAGTATTTT	CASSLRGDTQYF
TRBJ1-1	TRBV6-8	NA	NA	TGTGCCAGCAGCCCCTTTTCTGGGTTTAAAGCTTTCTTT	CASSPFSGFKAFF
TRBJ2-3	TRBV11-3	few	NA	TGTGCCAGCCAGCCTCAGGGGGGGACAACAGATACGCAGTATTTT	CASQPQGGTTDTQYF
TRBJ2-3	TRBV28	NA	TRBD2	TGTGCCAGCAGGTGGACTAGCGCCGCAGATACGCAGTATTTT	CASRWTSAADTQYF
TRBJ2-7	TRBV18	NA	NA	TGTGCCAGCTCCCAAGCTCGGGGCTACGAGCAGTACTTC	CASSQARGYEQYF
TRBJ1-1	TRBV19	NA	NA	TGTGCCAGTAACAGAGCAGGGAACACTGAAGCTTTCTTT	CASNRAGNTEAFF
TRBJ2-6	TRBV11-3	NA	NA	TGTGCCAGCAGCTTGGTGGGGTTGGCTGGGGCCAACGTCCTGACTTTC	CASSLVGLAGANVLTF
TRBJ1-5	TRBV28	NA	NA	TGTGCCAGCAGTATGGGGGGATTGAGTCAGCCCCAGCATTTT	CASSMGGLSQPQHF
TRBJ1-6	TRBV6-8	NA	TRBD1	TGTGCCAGCAGAATCCTGCCGGGACAGGGTAGTGATTCATCCCTCCACTTT	CASRILPGQGSDSSLHF
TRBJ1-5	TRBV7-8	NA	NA	TGTGCCAGCAGCTTAGCCCGGGAACAGCCCCAGCATTTT	CASSLAREQPQHF
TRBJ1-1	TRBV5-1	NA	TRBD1	TGCGCCAGCAGCGGCACAGGGGTGAACACTGAAGCTTTCTTT	CASSGTGVNTEAFF
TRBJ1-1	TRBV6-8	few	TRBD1	TGTGCCAGCCGGAGAGCCGGGACAGGGGGCGGAACTGAAGCTTTCTTT	CASRRAGTGGGTEAFF
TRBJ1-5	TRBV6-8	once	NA	TGTGCCGTTGGGTCAGGGTTAGATCAGCCCCAGCATTTT	CAVGSGLDQPQHF
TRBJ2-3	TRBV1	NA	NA	TGCGCCAGCAGCCAAGTAGGCGGGGGGGTAACAGATACGCAGTATTTT	CASSQVGGGVTDTQYF
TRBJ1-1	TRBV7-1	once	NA	TGTGCCAGCAGCTTACCTACGACAGCGAACACTGAAGCTTTCTTT	CASSLPTTANTEAFF
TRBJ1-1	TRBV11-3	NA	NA	TGTGCCAGCAGCTTACGACAAGAGAACACTGAAGCTTTCTTT	CASSLRQENTEAFF
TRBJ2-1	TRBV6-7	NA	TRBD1	TGTGCCAGCAGCCGACAGGGGATCACCTACAATGAGCAGTTCTTC	CASSRQGITYNEQFF
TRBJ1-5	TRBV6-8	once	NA	TGTGCCAGCAGTTACGGAGGGGGTAGCAATCAGCCCCAGCATTTT	CASSYGGGSNQPQHF
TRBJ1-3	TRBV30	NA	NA	TGTGCCTGGGGGACATCTGGAAACACCATATATTTT	CAWGTSGNTIYF
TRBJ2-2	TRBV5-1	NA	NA	TGCGCCAGCAGCTTGGTATCCCAGGGAACCGGGGAGCTGTTTTTT	CASSLVSQGTGELFF
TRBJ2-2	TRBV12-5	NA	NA	TGTGCCAGCACCCCCAGTTACACCGGGGAGCTGTTTTTT	CASTPSYTGELFF
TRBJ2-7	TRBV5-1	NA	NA	TGCGCCAGCAGCTTGGGTCAGGGAATGATCTACGAGCAGTACTTC	CASSLGQGMIYEQYF
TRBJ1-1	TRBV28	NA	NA	TGTGCCAGCAGTTTTGCCCCCCGGTCCATGAACACTGAAGCTTTCTTT	CASSFAPRSMNTEAFF
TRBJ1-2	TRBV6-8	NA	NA	TGTGCCAGCAGTCAAACAGCTAACTATGGCTACACCTTC	CASSQTANYGYTF
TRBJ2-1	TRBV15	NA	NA	TGTGCCACCAGCAGAGGTGGGAACGGGGCCAATGAGCAGTTCTTC	CATSRGGNGANEQFF
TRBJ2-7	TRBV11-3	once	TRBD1	TGTGCCAGCAGCTTGTGGTCCCACAGGGGATTTTCCTACGAGCAGTACTTC	CASSLWSHRGFSYEQYF
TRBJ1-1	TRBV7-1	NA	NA	TGTGCCAGCAGCATTACAGGGTACGCTGAAGCTTTCTTT	CASSITGYAEAFF
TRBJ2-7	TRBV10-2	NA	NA	TGCGCCAGCAGTGATTGGGGAGGAGGGGGTTCGGAAGAGCAGTACTTC	CASSDWGGGGSEEQYF
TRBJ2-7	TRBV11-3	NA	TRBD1	TGTGCCAGCAGCCTGACGACAGGGTCGGGCTCCTACGAGCAGTACTTC	CASSLTTGSGSYEQYF
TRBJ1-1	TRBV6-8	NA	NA	TGTGCCAGCAGTGGCTTTGGTACTGGCGTCAGCACTGAAGCTTTCTTT	CASSGFGTGVSTEAFF
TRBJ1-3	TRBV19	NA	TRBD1	TGTGCCAGTAGCACGGACAGGCGAATCTCTGGAAACACCATATATTTT	CASSTDRRISGNTIYF
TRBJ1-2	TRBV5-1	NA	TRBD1	TGCGCCAGCAGCTTGGGGCAGGGGGACAACTATGGCTACACCTTC	CASSLGQGDNYGYTF
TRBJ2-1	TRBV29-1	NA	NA	TGCAGCGTTGAATCCGGACGGGTCAATGAGCAGTTCTTC	CSVESGRVNEQFF
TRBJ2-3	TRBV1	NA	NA	TGCGCCAGCAGCCAAGGGGGACTAGCTTCCGATACGCAGTATTTT	CASSQGGLASDTQYF
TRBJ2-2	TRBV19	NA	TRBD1	TGTGCCAGTAGTGCCGTGACAGGGTTGGCTACCGGGGAGCTGTTTTTT	CASSAVTGLATGELFF
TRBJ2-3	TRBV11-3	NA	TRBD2	TGTGCCAGCAGCTTGGGAGCGGGGGGACGCACAGATACGCAGTATTTT	CASSLGAGGRTDTQYF
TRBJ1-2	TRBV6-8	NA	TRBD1	TGTGCCAGCAGTCGACAGGGGTTGGGAAATGGCTACACCTTC	CASSRQGLGNGYTF
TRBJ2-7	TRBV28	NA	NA	TGTGCCAGTAGTTCGGAGGCCTACGAGCAGTACTTC	CASSSEAYEQYF
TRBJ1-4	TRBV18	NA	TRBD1	TGTGCCAGCTCACCCATTGCACAGGGGTTGAATGAAAAACTGTTTTTT	CASSPIAQGLNEKLFF
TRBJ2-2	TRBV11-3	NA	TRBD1	TGTGCCAGCAGCCGGACAGGGACCGACACCGGGGAGCTGTTTTTT	CASSRTGTDTGELFF
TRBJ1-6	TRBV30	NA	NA	TGTGCCTGGAGTCGCCCGGGACTCGGGAATTCACCCCTCCACTTT	CAWSRPGLGNSPLHF
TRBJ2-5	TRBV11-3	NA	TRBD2	TGTGCCAGCAGCCTTGGGACTAGCGCGAGAGGGACCCAGTACTTC	CASSLGTSARGTQYF
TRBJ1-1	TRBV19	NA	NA	TGTGCCAGTAGTATGGCTGGGAGGATGAACACTGAAGCTTTCTTT	CASSMAGRMNTEAFF
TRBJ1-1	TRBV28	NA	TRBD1	TGTGCCAGCAGAGATGGGACAGCTATGAACACTGAAGCTTTCTTT	CASRDGTAMNTEAFF
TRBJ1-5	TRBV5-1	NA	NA	TGCGCCAGCAGCTTAACTCCACAGGGACGTTTAGGGTTTAGCAATCAGCCCCAGCATTTT	CASSLTPQGRLGFSNQPQHF